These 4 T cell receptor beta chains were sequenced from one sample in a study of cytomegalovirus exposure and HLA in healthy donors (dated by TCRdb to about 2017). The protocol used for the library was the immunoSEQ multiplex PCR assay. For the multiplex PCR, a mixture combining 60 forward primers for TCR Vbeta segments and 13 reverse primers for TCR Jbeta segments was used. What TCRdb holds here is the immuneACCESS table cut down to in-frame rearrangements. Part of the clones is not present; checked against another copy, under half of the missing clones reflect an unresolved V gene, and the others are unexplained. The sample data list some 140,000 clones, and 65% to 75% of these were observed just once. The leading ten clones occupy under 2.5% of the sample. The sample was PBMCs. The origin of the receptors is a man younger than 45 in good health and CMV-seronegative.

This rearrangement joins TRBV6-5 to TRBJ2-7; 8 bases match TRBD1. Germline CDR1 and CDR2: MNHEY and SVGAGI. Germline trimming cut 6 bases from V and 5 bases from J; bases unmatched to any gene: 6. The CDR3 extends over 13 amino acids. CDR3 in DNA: TGTGCCAGCAGCCCAGGACAGGGCAACGAGCAGTACTTC. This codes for CASSPGQGNEQYF.

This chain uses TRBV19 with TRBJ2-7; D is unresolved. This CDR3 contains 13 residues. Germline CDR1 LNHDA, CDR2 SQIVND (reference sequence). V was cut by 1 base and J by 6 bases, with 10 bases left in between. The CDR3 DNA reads TGTGCCAGTAGTATAGGAGGAGTCTCCGAGCAGTACTTC. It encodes CASSIGGVSEQYF.

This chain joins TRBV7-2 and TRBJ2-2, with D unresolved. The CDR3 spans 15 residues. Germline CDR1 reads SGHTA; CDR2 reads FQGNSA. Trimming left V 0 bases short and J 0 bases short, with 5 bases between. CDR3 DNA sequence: TGTGCCAGCAGCTTAGCTAGCCCGAACACCGGGGAGCTGTTTTTT. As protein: CASSLASPNTGELFF.

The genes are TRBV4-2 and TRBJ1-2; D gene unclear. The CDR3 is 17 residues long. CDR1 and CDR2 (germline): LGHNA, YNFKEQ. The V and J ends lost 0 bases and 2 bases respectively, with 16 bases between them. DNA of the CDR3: TGTGCCAGCAGCCAAGAAAAATCTAACTACGGAAACTATGGCTACACCTTC. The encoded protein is CASSQEKSNYGNYGYTF.